These 11 T cell receptor beta chains originate from one sample sequenced in a study of blood T cell repertoires in COVID-19. Assay: immunoSEQ multiplex PCR; the TCRdb copy retains only in-frame clones and omits some. This table holds 100,000 to 150,000 clones, approximately 74% found once. Material for sequencing was peripheral blood. Source of these receptors: a man between 60 and 75 years old with acute or convalescent COVID-19.

The rearrangement uses TRBV5-5 and TRBJ2-7, with D possibly being TRBD1 (5 bases). With 3 bases removed from V and 5 bases from J, the gap between germline ends came to 21 bases. CDR3 length equals 16 residues. Germline CDR1 reads SGHKS; CDR2 reads YYEKEE (reference sequence). The CDR3 region is CASSYGWGERWDEQYF. Written as DNA, the CDR3 is TGTGCCAGCAGCTACGGTTGGGGCGAAAGGTGGGACGAGCAGTACTTC.

The rearrangement joins TRBV19 to TRBJ2-7; 8 nucleotides match TRBD2. Germline-derived CDR1 and CDR2 are LNHDA and SQIVND (reference sequence). After removal of 6 bases from V and 3 bases from J, the junction contained 4 bases not matched to a gene. There are 13 residues in the CDR3. The CDR3 DNA sequence: TGTGCCAGTAGGAGACGGGGGGGCTACGAGCAGTACTTC. It translates to CASRRRGGYEQYF. Complete variable domain (other parts from reference TRBV19 and TRBJ2-7): DGGITQSPKYLFRKEGQNVTLSCEQNLNHDAMYWYRQDPGQGLRLIYYSQIVNDFQKGDIAEGYSVSREKKESFPLTVTSAQKNPTAFYLCASRRRGGYEQYFGPGTRLTVT.

The chain combines TRBV2 with TRBJ1-5; 9 bases fit TRBD1. Germline V gene data show CDR1 as SNHLY and CDR2 as FYNNEI. Trimming removed 6 bases from V and 3 bases from J; junction bases left unmatched: 18. The CDR3 consists of 19 residues. Here the CDR3 DNA reads TGTGCCAGCAGGGAGATCCGCTCCGGGACAGGGAGATTCAATCAGCCCCAGCATTTT. As protein: CASREIRSGTGRFNQPQHF.

DNA for the CDR3: TGCGCCAGCAGCTTCCGGTCGGGGACTGAAGCTTTCTTT. Translating it yields CASSFRSGTEAFF. The V call is TRBV5-1, the J call TRBJ1-1; D is undetermined. V lost 2 bases, J lost 5 bases, and 10 bases lay in between. The CDR3 is 13 amino acids. The germline V gene encodes CDR1 SGHRS and CDR2 YFSETQ.

The chain joins TRBV19 to TRBJ1-1; unclear D gene. This CDR3 is 12 amino acids long. V was cut by 5 bases and J by 6 bases, with 10 bases left in between. Germline V gives CDR1 LNHDA, CDR2 SQIVND (reference sequence). CDR3 protein: CASSPRESEAFF. CDR3 DNA sequence: TGTGCCAGTAGTCCCCGGGAATCTGAAGCTTTCTTT.

In this sample, this clone turned up once. V usage is TRBV6-5 and J usage is TRBJ2-2, with TRBD2 identical over 8 bases. V shed 1 base, J shed 7 bases, and the junction held 8 bases outside the gene matches. Germline CDR1 reads MNHEY; CDR2 reads SVGAGI. CDR3 length: 16 amino acids. CDR3 region: CASSYLGPTSVGELFF. In DNA, the CDR3 is TGTGCCAGCAGTTACTTGGGACCGACTAGCGTCGGGGAGCTGTTTTTT.

The chain is built from TRBV28 and TRBJ1-4; tentative D call: TRBD1 (5 bases). CDR1 and CDR2 (germline): MDHEN, SYDVKM. V was trimmed by 5 bases and J by 10 bases, leaving 17 bases between them. The CDR3 loop spans 14 amino acids. CDR3 in amino acids: CASSTTRQGGKLFF. CDR3 DNA: TGTGCCAGCAGTACGACCCGGCAGGGTGGAAAACTGTTTTTT.

The V call is TRBV6-2 or TRBV6-3, the J call TRBJ2-3; 7 bases fit TRBD2. Germline V gene sequence: CDR1 MNHEY, CDR2 SVGEGT. J was trimmed by 0 bases and V by 4 bases; bases with no gene match: 4. CDR3 length: 15 amino acids. CDR3 loop: CASSSRRGSTDTQYF. The DNA for the CDR3 is TGTGCCAGCAGTTCCCGGCGGGGGAGCACAGATACGCAGTATTTT.

CDR3 region: CASSHEREKLFF. The DNA of the CDR3 is TGTGCCAGCAGCCATGAGCGTGAAAAACTGTTTTTT. The chain uses TRBV3-1 (or the pseudogene TRBV3-2) and TRBJ1-4; D is undetermined. Trimming stripped 3 bases from V and 7 bases from J, with 6 bases between. Per germline, CDR1 LGHDT and CDR2 YNNKEL (reference sequence). The CDR3 has 12 residues.

The V call is TRBV21-1, the J call TRBJ1-6. TRBV21-1 is recorded as a pseudogene. This CDR3 contains 18 residues. The CDR3 loop is CASSKRLRGGKRSSPLHF. As DNA, the CDR3 is TGTGCCAGCAGCAAGAGACTAAGAGGAGGGAAAAGGAGTTCACCCCTCCACTTT.

CDR3 DNA: TGTGCCAGCTCATCCGAGCGGAGCCCACCAGGAAATGAGCAGTTCTTC. This translates into CASSSERSPPGNEQFF. V gene TRBV18 combines with J gene TRBJ2-1, with D possibly matching TRBD2 (5 bases). Germline loops: CDR1 KGHSH, CDR2 LQKENI. Between the trimmed V and J ends, which lost 5 bases and 7 bases, there was a span of 21 bases. The length of the CDR3 is 16 residues.